The 25 T cell receptor beta chains below were found in one sample sequenced in a study of CXCR3 chemokines and chemotherapy response in bladder cancer. TCRdb processed the PCR reads anew with MiXCR; each CDR3 protein has one entry. The profile shows about 8,100 distinct CDR3 sequences, roughly 12% of them singletons. The biological material was taken from a patient whose treatment included neoadjuvant chemotherapy. Every receptor here comes from a human donor with bladder cancer that responded to neoadjuvant chemotherapy.

Ten or more counts support this clonotype. The chain's CDR3 is CASSLRQGRGEKLFF. CDR3 nucleotide sequence: TGTGCCAGCAGTCTAAGACAGGGGAGAGGTGAAAAACTGTTTTTT. V gene TRBV12-3 or TRBV12-4 combines with J gene TRBJ1-4; TRBD1 matches at 8 bases. J gave up 7 bases and V 5 bases, and 9 bases lay outside the gene matches. This CDR3 is 15 amino acids long.

This clonotype was found a few times. The chain links TRBV30 to TRBJ2-1; D perhaps matches TRBD1 (6 bases). V was shortened by 3 bases and J by 7 bases, with 10 bases between the two germline ends. Germline V gene data show CDR1 as GTSNPN and CDR2 as SVGIG (reference sequence). CDR3 length: 12 residues. DNA of the CDR3: TGTGCCTGGAGGCCCACAGGGAATGAGCAGTTCTTC. Translated: CAWRPTGNEQFF. Using reference TRBV30 and TRBJ2-1 for the parts outside the CDR3, the full variable domain is SQTIHQWPATLVQPVGSPLSLECTVEGTSNPNLYWYRQAAGRGLQLLFYSVGIGQISSEVPQNLSASRPQDRQFILSSKKLLLSDSGFYLCAWRPTGNEQFFGPGTRLTVL.

By proportion, this clonotype is medium-sized (0.01 to 0.1%). This sequence joins TRBV27 and TRBJ1-6; D might be TRBD1 (6 bases). From germline, CDR1 is MNHEY and CDR2 SMNVEV (reference sequence). The CDR3 runs 15 residues. V was trimmed by 1 base and J by 5 bases, leaving 9 bases between them. The DNA for the CDR3 is TGTGCCAGCAGTTTATTTGCAGGGGATAATTCACCCCTCCACTTT. Translation: CASSLFAGDNSPLHF.

This clonotype was recorded at least ten times. The chain is built from TRBV6-1 and TRBJ1-5, with D possibly matching TRBD1 (5 bases). The CDR3 is made up of 14 amino acids. Germline-derived CDR1 and CDR2 are MNHNS and SASEGT. V was cut by 6 bases and J by 3 bases, with 12 bases left in between. In DNA form, the CDR3 reads TGTGCCAGCAGGGAGGGACGATCCAATCAGCCCCAGCATTTT. Its translation is CASREGRSNQPQHF.

In its sample, this clonotype ranks as medium-sized. The chain couples TRBV7-2 to TRBJ1-6; D ambiguous. The CDR3 sequence is 14 residues long. CDR1 is SGHTA, CDR2 FQGNSA, per germline. The V end was cut by 0 bases, the J end by 7 bases, with 7 bases between. DNA of the CDR3: TGTGCCAGCAGCTTAGCGCGGTGGAATTCACCCCTCCACTTT. Amino acids: CASSLARWNSPLHF. Complete variable domain (other parts from reference TRBV7-2 and TRBJ1-6): GAGVSQSPSNKVTEKGKDVELRCDPISGHTALYWYRQSLGQGLEFLIYFQGNSAPDKSGLPSDRFSAERTGGSVSTLTIQRTQQEDSAVYLCASSLARWNSPLHFGNGTRLTVT.

This clonotype was seen many times. This chain uses TRBV12-3 or TRBV12-4 with TRBJ2-4; 7 bases map to TRBD2. This CDR3 has 13 residues. V was pared by 6 bases and J by 5 bases, with 4 bases of the junction left unmatched. CDR3: CASRRAGENIQYF. The CDR3 DNA sequence: TGTGCCAGCAGGCGCGCGGGGGAAAACATTCAGTACTTC.

This clonotype was seen at least ten times. V usage is TRBV30 and J usage is TRBJ2-3; D uncertain. Germline assignment: CDR1 GTSNPN and CDR2 SVGIG (reference sequence). Trimming left V 0 bases short and J 0 bases short, with 10 bases between. The CDR3 is 15 amino acids. In nucleotides, the CDR3 is TGTGCCTGGAGTGTCGGATCCCATAGCACAGATACGCAGTATTTT. It codes for CAWSVGSHSTDTQYF. The whole variable domain, remainder taken from reference TRBV30 and TRBJ2-3, is SQTIHQWPATLVQPVGSPLSLECTVEGTSNPNLYWYRQAAGRGLQLLFYSVGIGQISSEVPQNLSASRPQDRQFILSSKKLLLSDSGFYLCAWSVGSHSTDTQYFGPGTRLTVL.

This clonotype was observed at least ten times. V and J are TRBV19 and TRBJ2-7; the match to TRBD1 covers 10 bases. Germline assignment: CDR1 LNHDA and CDR2 SQIVND (reference sequence). The V gene end was trimmed by 5 bases and the J gene end by 2 bases; junction bases not matched to a gene: 9. The CDR3 sequence is 16 residues long. The CDR3 sequence is CASSPLSGTGAYEQYF. As DNA, the CDR3 is TGTGCCAGTAGTCCACTCTCCGGGACAGGGGCCTACGAGCAGTACTTC.

Ten or more counts support this clonotype. DNA of the CDR3: TGTGCCTGGACCCCTTCCGGGGTCAATTCACCCCTCCACTTT. Its translation: CAWTPSGVNSPLHF. The chain links TRBV30 to TRBJ1-6; no definite D call. V shed 4 bases and J shed 7 bases, with 14 bases lying between them. This CDR3 region has 14 residues. Germline values: CDR1 GTSNPN, CDR2 SVGIG (reference sequence).

Relative to its sample, this clonotype is medium-sized. This chain connects TRBV19 to TRBJ2-1; the D gene is possibly TRBD1 (6 bases). Germline loops: CDR1 LNHDA, CDR2 SQIVND (reference sequence). The CDR3 sequence is 12 residues long. Trimming took 6 bases from V and 10 from J, leaving 13 bases between them. The CDR3 loop is CASSEQGWEQFF. In DNA, the CDR3 is TGTGCCAGTAGCGAGCAGGGGTGGGAGCAGTTCTTC.

V usage is TRBV6-5 and J usage is TRBJ2-5; the match to TRBD1 covers 8 bases. CDR3 size: 15 residues. From germline, CDR1 is MNHEY and CDR2 SVGAGI. The junction had 12 bases not matched to a gene; V was cut back by 7 bases and J by 5 bases. This CDR3 reads CASNPGQGFVETQYF. CDR3 in DNA: TGTGCCAGCAACCCCGGACAGGGTTTTGTGGAGACCCAGTACTTC.

This clonotype has at least ten counts. The chain carries TRBV7-2 and TRBJ2-7; D call uncertain. V gave up 5 bases and J gave up 0 bases, with 8 bases separating them. From germline, CDR1 is SGHTA and CDR2 FQGNSA. This CDR3 contains 13 residues. The CDR3 nucleotides read TGTGCCAGCAGCACTCCTAGCTCCTACGAGCAGTACTTC. This encodes CASSTPSSYEQYF.

Concerning this clonotype: A read error likely explains this, since a far larger clone differs by one base. This sequence joins TRBV10-3 and TRBJ2-2, with 7 bases matching TRBD1. This CDR3 has 14 amino acids. CDR1 and CDR2 from the germline V gene are ENHRY and SYGVKD. Losses at the gene ends were 6 bases for V and 8 bases for J; bases not matched to a gene: 9. CDR3 in DNA: TGTGCCATCAGACACCGGGACAGCCCAGGGGAGCTGTTTTTT. As protein: CAIRHRDSPGELFF.

By share, this clonotype counts as medium-sized (0.01 to 0.1%). The V and J genes are TRBV19 and TRBJ2-3; TRBD2 matches at 11 bases. This CDR3 is 15 amino acids long. Germline V CDR1 and CDR2: LNHDA, SQIVND (reference sequence). Losses at the gene ends were 2 bases for V and 7 bases for J; bases not matched to a gene: 5. The CDR3 spells CASSILGTSGNTQYF. In DNA form, the CDR3 reads TGTGCCAGTAGTATATTGGGGACTAGCGGAAATACGCAGTATTTT.

The V gene is TRBV6-1, the J gene TRBJ2-7; TRBD1 matches 8 bases. There are 15 residues in the CDR3. V trimming: 6 bases; J trimming: 0 bases; junction bases outside the gene matches: 7. Germline V CDR1 and CDR2: MNHNS, SASEGT. The CDR3 spells CASRPDRVNSYEQYF. In DNA, the CDR3 is TGTGCCAGCAGACCGGACAGGGTAAACTCCTACGAGCAGTACTTC.

By its share, this clonotype is medium-sized. This chain uses TRBV19 with TRBJ2-3; TRBD2 agrees at 8 bases. The CDR3 spans 14 residues. V dropped 6 bases and J dropped 0; count of bases not matched to a gene: 2. The V gene's germline CDR1 is LNHDA and CDR2 SQIVND (reference sequence). The CDR3 sequence: CASRERGSTDTQYF. For the CDR3, the DNA is TGTGCCAGTAGGGAGCGGGGGAGCACAGATACGCAGTATTTT.

This clonotype was found many times. This chain links TRBV29-1 with TRBJ1-1, with a possible D match to TRBD1 (5 bases). The germline V gene encodes CDR1 SQVTM and CDR2 ANQGSEA. V dropped 5 bases and J dropped 10 bases, with 20 bases sitting between them. CDR3 length: 13 amino acids. In nucleotides, the CDR3 is TGCAGCGTTTTTGAGATTCAAGGGAGGGGAGCTTTCTTT. The encoded protein is CSVFEIQGRGAFF.

The chain recombines TRBV2 with TRBJ2-7, with D possibly matching TRBD1 (5 bases). The CDR3 runs 12 residues. Trimming took 4 bases from V and 2 from J, leaving 6 bases between them. Germline values: CDR1 SNHLY, CDR2 FYNNEI. The CDR3 DNA reads as TGTGCCAGCAGTGCACAGGCCTACGAGCAGTACTTC. The encoded protein is CASSAQAYEQYF.

In its sample, this clonotype was seen many times. The CDR3 spells CASSSWKTGDNEQFF. The CDR3 DNA follows: TGTGCCAGCAGCTCCTGGAAGACAGGGGACAATGAGCAGTTCTTC. The genes are TRBV6-5 and TRBJ2-1; 8 bases agree with TRBD1. Germline V gene lookup returns CDR1 MNHEY and CDR2 SVGAGI. This CDR3 is 15 amino acids long. The trim removed 6 bases at V and 5 bases at J, leaving 9 bases unmatched.

This clonotype is termed medium-sized. The CDR3 bases are TGTGCCAGTAGTATATTGGCAGGTTTTTATGGCTACACCTTC. Translated: CASSILAGFYGYTF. V is TRBV19 and J is TRBJ1-2, with no clear D. V gave up 2 bases and J gave up 5 bases, with 12 bases separating them. The CDR3 covers 14 residues. The V gene's germline CDR1 is LNHDA and CDR2 SQIVND (reference sequence).

This clonotype is deemed medium-sized (0.01 to 0.1%). The chain joins TRBV19 to TRBJ2-7; D is possibly TRBD1 or TRBD2 (5 bases each). Germline V CDR1 and CDR2: LNHDA, SQIVND (reference sequence). V was cut by 1 base and J by 0 bases, with 10 bases left in between. The CDR3 spans 15 residues. The CDR3: CASSIGVGRSYEQYF. The CDR3 DNA reads as TGTGCCAGTAGTATAGGTGTGGGACGCTCCTACGAGCAGTACTTC.

This clonotype was recorded at least ten times. The CDR3: CATLPDSSYEQYF. CDR3 in DNA: TGTGCCACCCTCCCGGACAGCTCCTACGAGCAGTACTTC. The J gene is TRBJ2-7, the V gene TRBV10-3; possible D gene TRBD1, 6 bases. The V gene lost 10 bases and the J gene lost 0 bases, with 13 bases spanning the gap. The CDR3 is 13 amino acids. The germline CDR1 and CDR2 sequences are ENHRY and SYGVKD.

This clonotype is judged medium-sized. This chain uses TRBV18 with TRBJ1-1; no definite D call. CDR1 KGHSH and CDR2 LQKENI come from the germline V gene. The CDR3 is 14 amino acids. V was trimmed by 3 bases and J by 1 base, leaving 9 bases between them. The CDR3 nucleotides read TGTGCCAGCTCACCTAGTTCAGGGAACACTGAAGCTTTCTTT. It is translated as CASSPSSGNTEAFF.

By sample share, this clonotype is medium-sized. The chain joins TRBV6-1 to TRBJ2-3; D is uncertain. The CDR3 is made up of 15 amino acids. Germline-derived CDR1 and CDR2 are MNHNS and SASEGT. Between the trimmed V and J ends, which lost 0 bases and 8 bases, there was a span of 15 bases. CDR3 region: CASSEAWHPEATQYF. CDR3 DNA sequence: TGTGCCAGCAGTGAAGCGTGGCACCCTGAAGCTACGCAGTATTTT.

This clonotype was counted a few times. The V call is TRBV20-1, the J call TRBJ1-6; D is possibly TRBD1 (5 bases). The CDR3 is 14 amino acids. The V gene's germline CDR1 is DFQATT and CDR2 SNEGSKA (reference sequence). Trimming cost V 6 bases and J 10 bases, with 19 bases left between them. CDR3 residues: CSATKGDERSPLHF. The CDR3 bases are TGCAGTGCCACCAAAGGGGACGAGCGATCACCCCTCCACTTT.